These 32 T cell receptor beta chains were all obtained from the same sample, sequenced in a study of blood T cell repertoires in COVID-19. Assay: immunoSEQ multiplex PCR; the TCRdb copy retains only in-frame clones and omits some. The top ten clones hold 4% to 4.5% of a sample with about 110,000 clones, approximately 82% of them seen once. The material sequenced was peripheral blood. The receptors stem from a woman in her 70s with acute or convalescent COVID-19.

Comment on this clone: The junction departs from germline at one end; a sequencing error may be responsible. The gene calls are TRBV5-6 and TRBJ2-6; tentative D call: TRBD1 (6 bases). Germline V CDR1 and CDR2: SGHDT, YYEEEE. The CDR3 sequence is 14 residues long. The DNA of the CDR3 is TGTGCCAGCAGCTTTGCCCCAGGGGACAACGTCCTGACTTTC. Its protein product is CASSFAPGDNVLTF.

CDR3 sequence (DNA): TGTGCCAGCACCCCGGGGACAGGGGGCGGCCAGCCCCAGCATTTT. This translates into CASTPGTGGGQPQHF. V usage is TRBV28 and J usage is TRBJ1-5, with 12 bases lining up with TRBD1. The J segment lost 7 bases and the V segment lost 7 bases, leaving 8 bases of the junction unmatched. The germline V gene encodes CDR1 MDHEN and CDR2 SYDVKM. The CDR3 extends over 15 amino acids.

This chain joins TRBV18 and TRBJ2-4, with 8 bases matching TRBD1. The trim removed 3 bases at V and 1 base at J, leaving 5 bases unmatched. Germline lookup yields CDR1 KGHSH and CDR2 LQKENI. The CDR3 runs 16 residues. This chain's CDR3 is CASSPGDRLAKNIQYF. CDR3 in DNA: TGTGCCAGCTCACCGGGGGACAGGCTGGCCAAAAACATTCAGTACTTC.

The V and J genes are TRBV10-1 and TRBJ1-1, with D maybe TRBD1 (5 bases). The V and J ends lost 1 base and 7 bases respectively, with 10 bases between them. Germline assignment: CDR1 WNHNN and CDR2 SYGVQD (reference sequence). The CDR3 runs 13 residues. The CDR3 DNA follows: TGCGCCAGCAGTGAGTATTTCACAGGTGAAGCTTTCTTT. Protein: CASSEYFTGEAFF.

This clone was detected a few times. V and J are TRBV7-2 and TRBJ1-3; TRBD1 agrees at 7 bases. The CDR3 is 15 residues long. CDR1 SGHTA and CDR2 FQGNSA come from the germline V gene. With 2 bases clipped from V and 9 bases from J, the junction kept 10 bases outside the gene matches. The CDR3 region is CASSLLGRGAGTIYF. CDR3 in DNA: TGTGCCAGCAGCTTACTAGGCAGGGGGGCCGGCACCATATATTTT. The complete variable domain, with remaining parts taken from reference TRBV7-2 and TRBJ1-3, reads GAGVSQSPSNKVTEKGKDVELRCDPISGHTALYWYRQSLGQGLEFLIYFQGNSAPDKSGLPSDRFSAERTGGSVSTLTIQRTQQEDSAVYLCASSLLGRGAGTIYFGEGSWLTVV.

The rearrangement joins TRBV30 to TRBJ1-2; 7 positions match TRBD1. Germline loops: CDR1 GTSNPN, CDR2 SVGIG (reference sequence). The J segment lost 7 bases and the V segment lost 2 bases, leaving 7 bases of the junction unmatched. The CDR3 spans 13 residues. The CDR3 sequence: CAWSSRGGLGYTF. In DNA, the CDR3 is TGTGCCTGGAGTTCACGAGGGGGCCTTGGCTACACCTTC. Combining the CDR3 with reference TRBV30 and TRBJ1-2 gives the whole variable domain SQTIHQWPATLVQPVGSPLSLECTVEGTSNPNLYWYRQAAGRGLQLLFYSVGIGQISSEVPQNLSASRPQDRQFILSSKKLLLSDSGFYLCAWSSRGGLGYTFGSGTRLTVV.

V gene TRBV2 combines with J gene TRBJ2-5, with TRBD1 matching 8 bases. Germline CDR1 is SNHLY and CDR2 is FYNNEI. This CDR3 has 15 amino acids. Trimming took 3 bases from V and 0 from J; bases not matched to a gene: 3. The CDR3 DNA follows: TGTGCCAGCAGTGACCCAGGGGGCGACCAAGAGACCCAGTACTTC. Translation gives CASSDPGGDQETQYF.

This sequence joins TRBV13 and TRBJ1-2; D perhaps matches TRBD1 (5 bases). Trimming removed 5 bases from V and 8 bases from J, with 15 bases in between. The CDR3 runs to 13 residues. CDR1 PRHDT and CDR2 FYEKMQ come from the germline V gene (reference sequence). CDR3 in DNA: TGTGCCAGCAGCCCCAGGACACTGCGGGGCTACACCTTC. This translates into CASSPRTLRGYTF.

The gene calls are TRBV9 and TRBJ1-3; TRBD1 might be the D (5 bases). V dropped 4 bases and J dropped 2 bases, with 16 bases sitting between them. Germline V gives CDR1 SGDLS, CDR2 YYNGEE. This CDR3 is built from 16 residues. The DNA of the CDR3 is TGTGCCAGCAGCCCATACCCCGACAGTACTGGAAACACCATATATTTT. Translating it yields CASSPYPDSTGNTIYF.

The V gene is TRBV28, the J gene TRBJ2-5, with D hard to call. The V gene's germline CDR1 is MDHEN and CDR2 SYDVKM. Trimming pared 4 bases from V and 4 bases from J, leaving 10 bases between. This CDR3 is built from 13 residues. The CDR3 region is CASSSPSGETQYF. The CDR3 DNA reads as TGTGCCAGCAGTTCACCCTCGGGAGAGACCCAGTACTTC.

The chain recombines TRBV3-1 (or the pseudogene TRBV3-2) with TRBJ1-2; 7 nucleotides match TRBD1. The CDR3 is 16 amino acids. In germline, CDR1 is LGHDT, CDR2 YNNKEL (reference sequence). After removal of 5 bases from V and 4 bases from J, the junction contained 13 bases not matched to a gene. The CDR3 DNA sequence: TGTGCCAGCAGCTCCGGACAGGCCTCCCCCCCCTATGGCTACACCTTC. This encodes CASSSGQASPPYGYTF.

This clone was counted a few times. The J gene is TRBJ1-3, the V gene TRBV7-2; maybe TRBD1 (6 bases). The CDR3 sequence is 15 residues long. Trimming removed 4 bases from V and 0 bases from J, with 10 bases in between. CDR1 is SGHTA and CDR2 is FQGNSA in the germline V gene. The chain's CDR3 is CASSSDSASGNTIYF. CDR3 DNA: TGTGCCAGCAGCTCGGACAGCGCCTCTGGAAACACCATATATTTT.

The chain has TRBV15 and TRBJ2-1; D may be TRBD1 (5 bases). The ends were cut back, 0 bases at V and 7 bases at J, with 10 bases in the middle. This CDR3 has 14 residues. Germline CDR1 LNHNV, CDR2 YYDKDF (reference sequence). The CDR3 loop reads CATSRDQGPNEQFF. CDR3 nucleotides: TGTGCCACCAGCAGAGATCAGGGTCCGAATGAGCAGTTCTTC.

The chain links TRBV5-1 to TRBJ2-3, with D perhaps TRBD2 (5 bases). The V end was cut by 0 bases, the J end by 1 base, with 12 bases between. Germline CDR1 and CDR2: SGHRS and YFSETQ. This CDR3 spans 16 amino acids. This chain's CDR3 is CASSLVPVGGTDTQYF. CDR3 nucleotide sequence: TGCGCCAGCAGCTTGGTCCCGGTCGGGGGCACAGATACGCAGTATTTT.

V gene TRBV10-3 combines with J gene TRBJ1-1; TRBD1 agrees at 9 bases. Trimming cost V 8 bases and J 7 bases; bases outside gene matches: 14. Germline V lookup: CDR1 ENHRY, CDR2 SYGVKD. The CDR3 totals 15 residues. The CDR3 DNA is TGTGCCATCCGGAGTGTGGGGACAGGGTGGGTTGAAGCTTTCTTT. This encodes CAIRSVGTGWVEAFF.

The chain uses TRBV27 and TRBJ1-2, with D perhaps TRBD1 (5 bases). Germline V gives CDR1 MNHEY, CDR2 SMNVEV (reference sequence). Between the trimmed V and J ends, which lost 5 bases and 8 bases, there was a span of 18 bases. This CDR3 comprises 14 residues. CDR3 DNA sequence: TGTGCCAGCAGTGCATCCCGTTGGGGGGGAGGCTACACCTTC. This sequence encodes CASSASRWGGGYTF.

This CDR3 is CASSAEKTGGNEKLFF. CDR3 DNA sequence: TGTGCCAGCAGTGCCGAGAAGACAGGGGGTAATGAAAAACTGTTTTTT. This sequence joins TRBV6-1 and TRBJ1-4, with TRBD1 matching over 9 bases. Germline loops: CDR1 MNHNS, CDR2 SASEGT. The CDR3 runs to 16 residues. Unmatched junction bases numbered 7, after V lost 4 bases and J lost 4 bases.

This clone appeared a single time. The CDR3 nucleotides read TGTGCCAGCAGCCCCAGGGCTTCGACAGGGAACACAGATACGCAGTATTTT. Protein: CASSPRASTGNTDTQYF. The chain couples TRBV7-6 to TRBJ2-3, with 7 nucleotides matching TRBD1. J was trimmed by 2 bases and V by 5 bases; bases with no gene match: 13. CDR1 is SGHVS and CDR2 is FNYEAQ in the germline V gene. The CDR3 consists of 17 residues.

The chain uses TRBV11-2 and TRBJ2-7, with no clear D. The CDR3 consists of 13 residues. The germline CDR1 and CDR2 sequences are SGHAT and FQNNGV. Between the trimmed V and J ends, which lost 1 base and 4 bases, there was a span of 8 bases. The DNA of the CDR3 is TGTGCCAGCAGCTTAGTTCCCCCGTACGAGCAGTACTTC. This gives the protein CASSLVPPYEQYF.

The V call is TRBV5-4, the J call TRBJ2-2; weak D call: TRBD1 (6 bases). This CDR3 has 12 residues. V gave up 3 bases and J gave up 7 bases, with 7 bases separating them. Germline V gene data show CDR1 as SGHNT and CDR2 as YYREEE (reference sequence). CDR3: CASSSDSGELFF. The CDR3 DNA reads TGTGCCAGCAGCTCGGACAGCGGGGAGCTGTTTTTT.

The rearrangement links TRBV9 to TRBJ1-2; TRBD1 agrees at 7 bases. Germline CDR1 reads SGDLS; CDR2 reads YYNGEE. J lost 4 bases, V lost 0 bases, and 3 bases had no gene match. The CDR3 runs to 14 residues. The CDR3 DNA follows: TGTGCCAGCAGCGTAGGACAGGGCGGCTATGGCTACACCTTC. It specifies CASSVGQGGYGYTF.

V and J are TRBV2 and TRBJ1-5; D is unclear. The V gene lost 2 bases and the J gene lost 7 bases, with 9 bases spanning the gap. Looked up from germline, CDR1 is SNHLY and CDR2 is FYNNEI. This CDR3 contains 13 residues. CDR3 region: CASSEFQRQPQHF. The CDR3 nucleotides are TGTGCCAGCAGTGAATTCCAGCGCCAGCCCCAGCATTTT.

The gene calls are TRBV27 and TRBJ2-2; possibly TRBD1 for D (5 bases). The germline V and J ends were trimmed by 2 bases and 0 bases, with 10 bases remaining between them. This CDR3 contains 16 residues. The germline V gene has CDR1 MNHEY and CDR2 SMNVEV (reference sequence). As DNA, the CDR3 is TGTGCCAGCAGTTTAGGGCGACAGCCGAACACCGGGGAGCTGTTTTTT. Its protein is CASSLGRQPNTGELFF.

The chain uses TRBV10-3 and TRBJ2-1; the match to TRBD1 covers 10 bases. V was pared by 7 bases and J by 2 bases, with 5 bases of the junction left unmatched. Germline CDR1 ENHRY, CDR2 SYGVKD. The CDR3 has 15 amino acids. Here the CDR3 DNA reads TGTGCCATCACCTTGGACAGGGGGACCTACAATGAGCAGTTCTTC. It codes for CAITLDRGTYNEQFF.

This chain links TRBV5-1 with TRBJ2-3; 12 bases match TRBD2. V was clipped by 4 bases and J by 3 bases; unmatched bases: 3. CDR3 length: 15 amino acids. CDR1 is SGHRS, CDR2 YFSETQ, per germline. In DNA form, the CDR3 reads TGCGCCAGCAGCCGACTAGCGGGAGAGACAGATACGCAGTATTTT. Its translation: CASSRLAGETDTQYF.

This chain uses TRBV5-1 with TRBJ1-2; D is perhaps TRBD1 (6 bases). Trimming removed 0 bases from V and 8 bases from J, with 14 bases in between. The CDR3 runs to 14 residues. Looked up from germline, CDR1 is SGHRS and CDR2 is YFSETQ. The CDR3: CASSLGAGVGGYTF. For the CDR3, the DNA is TGCGCCAGCAGCTTGGGGGCAGGGGTAGGCGGCTACACCTTC. Combining the CDR3 with reference TRBV5-1 and TRBJ1-2 gives the whole variable domain KAGVTQTPRYLIKTRGQQVTLSCSPISGHRSVSWYQQTPGQGLQFLFEYFSETQRNKGNFPGRFSGRQFSNSRSEMNVSTLELGDSALYLCASSLGAGVGGYTFGSGTRLTVV.

The chain has TRBV11-2 and TRBJ2-5; TRBD2 matches 7 bases. Germline lookup yields CDR1 SGHAT and CDR2 FQNNGV. The CDR3 is 16 amino acids. V dropped 0 bases and J dropped 1; count of bases not matched to a gene: 5. CDR3 sequence (DNA): TGTGCCAGCAGCTTAGAGGCGCGGGGGTTCCAAGAGACCCAGTACTTC. Protein: CASSLEARGFQETQYF.

This chain links TRBV24-1 with TRBJ1-4; TRBD1 aligns across 8 bases. Germline V gives CDR1 KGHDR, CDR2 SFDVKD. Trimming took 6 bases from V and 10 from J; bases not matched to a gene: 6. The CDR3 is 13 amino acids. Here the CDR3 reads CATSSTGVGKLFF. The CDR3 DNA follows: TGTGCCACCAGTTCGACAGGGGTCGGAAAACTGTTTTTT.

V usage is TRBV9 and J usage is TRBJ2-5; TRBD2 aligns across 11 bases. V lost 2 bases to trimming and J lost 11 bases; unmatched junction nucleotides: 5. This CDR3 is built from 13 residues. CDR1 SGDLS and CDR2 YYNGEE come from the germline V gene. The CDR3 is CASSVLAGGFQYF. The CDR3 nucleotides are TGTGCCAGCAGCGTTTTAGCGGGGGGGTTTCAGTACTTC.

This chain connects TRBV15 to TRBJ2-7; D is unresolved. This CDR3 comprises 15 residues. Germline V gene data show CDR1 as LNHNV and CDR2 as YYDKDF (reference sequence). Trimming removed 0 bases at V and 0 bases at J, with 9 bases between. CDR3 sequence (DNA): TGTGCCACCAGCAGAGATGAGAGTAACTCCTACGAGCAGTACGTC. Translation gives CATSRDESNSYEQYV.

V and J are TRBV7-2 and TRBJ2-1, with TRBD2 matching 14 bases. The CDR3 runs to 15 residues. V shed 4 bases and J 10 bases; nucleotides not matched to a gene: 6. From germline, CDR1 is SGHTA and CDR2 FQGNSA. The CDR3 loop reads CASSSRTSGGNEQFF. The CDR3 DNA reads as TGTGCCAGCAGCTCCAGGACTAGCGGGGGGAACGAGCAGTTCTTC.

This sequence joins TRBV15 and TRBJ1-4, with D possibly being TRBD1 (5 bases). Between the trimmed V and J ends, which lost 5 bases and 8 bases, there was a span of 15 bases. The germline V gene encodes CDR1 LNHNV and CDR2 YYDKDF (reference sequence). There are 14 residues in the CDR3. The CDR3 spells CATSQRSKGEKLFF. The CDR3 coding sequence is TGTGCCACCAGCCAACGGAGCAAGGGGGAAAAACTGTTTTTT.